Below, one T cell receptor beta chain is given with its context. Its specificity is unknown. The sample belongs to a study of cytomegalovirus exposure and HLA in healthy donors. Study results and limitations: According to a later analysis, most TCR beta chains associated with CMV appeared HLA-restricted. Owing to their indistinguishability, certain V segments, notably TRBV6-2 and TRBV6-3, were excluded.

The PCR had 60 Vbeta and 13 Jbeta primers. Some clones are missing from TCRdb's copy, which holds only in-frame ones; the method was immunoSEQ multiplex PCR. Here the sample spans some 150,000 clones, approximately 75% being singletons. Trimming removed 1 base at V and 6 bases at J, with 15 bases between. The CDR3 runs to 15 residues. CDR1 is MGHRA, CDR2 YSYEKL, per germline. The receptor comes from a man aged 50 to 60 in good health and CMV-seropositive. Sequenced: PBMCs. The V and J genes are TRBV4-1 and TRBJ1-2; D is uncertain. For the CDR3, the DNA is TGCGCCAGCAGCCAAGCGGGTCTCCCTTCCAATGGCTACACCTTC. It codes for CASSQAGLPSNGYTF.